The 15 T cell receptor beta chains below were found in one sample sequenced in a study of graft-versus-host responses after intestinal transplantation. Intraepithelial and lamina propria lymphocytes were isolated from graft specimens. The repertoire was sequenced with immunoSEQ multiplex PCR; TCRdb's copy has only in-frame clones and lacks some. The sample contains about 6,000 clones, about three quarters of which appear only once. This specimen was ileum tissue, taken less than 240 days after intestinal transplant. The receptors derive from a human patient who received an intestinal transplant, so some T cells may come from the graft donor.

The chain has TRBV19 and TRBJ1-5; unclear D gene. Germline V gene data show CDR1 as LNHDA and CDR2 as SQIVND (reference sequence). Deletions cut 5 bases from V and 5 bases from J, with 19 bases between. This CDR3 has 16 amino acids. CDR3 DNA: TGTGCCAGTAGTTTCACCCCGGCCGGAGTGGATCAGCCCCAGCATTTT. Protein product: CASSFTPAGVDQPQHF.

The CDR3 sequence is CASSHRLTGTNYGYTF. DNA of the CDR3: TGTGCCAGCAGTCATCGTCTGACAGGGACTAACTATGGCTACACCTTC. The chain employs TRBV5-8 and TRBJ1-2; 7 bases are shared with TRBD1. The V gene end was trimmed by 5 bases and the J gene end by 0 bases; junction bases not matched to a gene: 10. Germline-derived CDR1 and CDR2 are SGHTS and YDEGEE. This CDR3 spans 16 amino acids.

This chain uses TRBV19 with TRBJ1-5; perhaps TRBD1 as D (6 bases). Deletions cut 7 bases from V and 4 bases from J, with 17 bases between. Per the germline V gene, CDR1 is LNHDA and CDR2 is SQIVND (reference sequence). CDR3 length equals 15 residues. The CDR3 DNA is TGTGCCAGTACCCCTGGGGGGGCCCGGAATCAGCCCCAGCATTTT. Protein product: CASTPGGARNQPQHF.

This rearrangement joins TRBV5-1 to TRBJ2-3; the match to TRBD2 covers 11 bases. The germline V gene has CDR1 SGHRS and CDR2 YFSETQ. This CDR3 region has 16 residues. Trimming took 4 bases from V and 2 from J; bases not matched to a gene: 6. CDR3 loop: CASSGGLAVYTDTQYF. Here the CDR3 DNA reads TGCGCCAGCAGCGGGGGACTAGCGGTTTACACAGATACGCAGTATTTT.

V usage is TRBV27 and J usage is TRBJ1-6, with 8 bases matching TRBD1. V was clipped by 5 bases and J by 9 bases; unmatched bases: 6. The CDR3 is 14 residues long. CDR1 is MNHEY, CDR2 SMNVEV, per germline (reference sequence). CDR3 residues: CASSLTTGASPLHF. CDR3 nucleotide sequence: TGTGCCAGCAGTCTAACGACAGGGGCTTCACCCCTCCACTTT.

The rearrangement links TRBV6-1 to TRBJ1-2, with no clear D. V dropped 9 bases and J dropped 4 bases, with 9 bases sitting between them. The CDR3 has 11 amino acids. Germline V gene data show CDR1 as MNHNS and CDR2 as SASEGT. The CDR3 DNA reads as TGTGCCAGTACGGAAGGCTATGGCTACACCTTC. It codes for CASTEGYGYTF.

The J gene is TRBJ1-3, the V gene TRBV9, with 7 bases aligning to TRBD1. V trimming: 3 bases; J trimming: 4 bases; junction bases outside the gene matches: 7. There are 15 residues in the CDR3. Per germline, CDR1 SGDLS and CDR2 YYNGEE. The DNA of the CDR3 is TGTGCCAGCAGCGCCGAGGACAGGCTGGGAAACACCATATATTTT. It specifies CASSAEDRLGNTIYF.

CDR3 protein: CASREGGNTEAFF. CDR3 bases: TGTGCCAGCAGGGAAGGGGGGAACACTGAAGCTTTCTTT. The rearrangement links TRBV6-6 to TRBJ1-1; possible D gene TRBD1, 6 bases. Trimming pared 6 bases from V and 1 base from J, leaving 9 bases between. Germline CDR1 and CDR2: MNHNY and SVGAGI (reference sequence). This CDR3 is 13 amino acids long.

V usage is TRBV18 and J usage is TRBJ1-2; D is ambiguous. The CDR3 is 14 residues long. CDR1 KGHSH and CDR2 LQKENI come from the germline V gene. The germline V and J ends were trimmed by 3 bases and 4 bases, with 12 bases remaining between them. The CDR3 nucleotides read TGTGCCAGCTCACCCCTCGGGCTAACCTATGGCTACACCTTC. Its protein product is CASSPLGLTYGYTF.

The chain couples TRBV15 to TRBJ1-5, with TRBD1 as a possible D gene (6 bases). Germline-derived CDR1 and CDR2 are LNHNV and YYDKDF (reference sequence). Trimming removed 1 base at V and 2 bases at J, with 9 bases between. This CDR3 contains 15 residues. This chain's CDR3 is CATSRGPGGNQPQHF. CDR3 coding DNA: TGTGCCACCAGCAGAGGACCAGGGGGCAATCAGCCCCAGCATTTT.

CDR3 coding DNA: TGTGCCAGCAGCTTCGGGACAGGGTGGACAGATACGCAGTATTTT. It encodes CASSFGTGWTDTQYF. The chain carries TRBV11-2 and TRBJ2-3; 9 bases line up with TRBD1. The germline gives CDR1 SGHAT, CDR2 FQNNGV. V was clipped by 3 bases and J by 3 bases; unmatched bases: 4. This CDR3 is 15 amino acids long.

This clone was counted a few times. Distinct nucleotide sequences in the sample also encode this CDR3. The chain uses TRBV5-1 and TRBJ2-7; 9 bases align to TRBD2. Germline lookup yields CDR1 SGHRS and CDR2 YFSETQ. The CDR3 contains 18 residues. J lost 1 base, V lost 0 bases, and 11 bases had no gene match. CDR3 sequence: CASSLGLAGGLVSYEQYF. CDR3 nucleotides: TGCGCCAGCAGCTTGGGACTCGCGGGGGGGTTGGTATCCTACGAGCAGTACTTC.

This rearrangement joins TRBV11-1 to TRBJ1-4; 8 bases line up with TRBD1. CDR1 SGHAT and CDR2 FQDESV come from the germline V gene (reference sequence). The CDR3 runs to 16 residues. Trimming at V came to 1 base and at J to 6 bases, leaving 7 bases not matched to a gene. This CDR3 is CASSLGGQGGDEKLFF. CDR3 DNA: TGTGCCAGCAGCTTAGGAGGACAGGGTGGCGATGAAAAACTGTTTTTT.

This chain joins TRBV6-5 and TRBJ2-2; TRBD1 matches at 7 bases. Germline trimming cut 6 bases from V and 1 base from J; bases unmatched to any gene: 5. Germline V gene lookup returns CDR1 MNHEY and CDR2 SVGAGI. The CDR3 contains 15 residues. CDR3 region: CASSWGQRNTGELFF. CDR3 sequence (DNA): TGTGCCAGCAGCTGGGGACAGAGGAACACCGGGGAGCTGTTTTTT.

This sequence joins TRBV11-3 and TRBJ2-7; perhaps TRBD2 as D (5 bases). CDR1 SGHNT and CDR2 YENEEA come from the germline V gene. Trimming removed 5 bases from V and 4 bases from J, with 12 bases in between. The CDR3 is made up of 13 amino acids. CDR3 loop: CASSLGVGYEQYF. CDR3 coding DNA: TGTGCCAGCAGCCTGGGAGTAGGATACGAGCAGTACTTC.